A single sample gave rise to the 8 T cell receptor beta chains below, sequenced in a study of shared clonotypes between healthy human individuals. The protocol was immunoSEQ multiplex PCR, while the TCRdb copy is restricted to in-frame clones and leaves out a portion. The sample yields about 120,000 clones, approximately 70% seen once. Sequenced: memory CD8+ T cells sorted from blood. The subset was: CD45RO+ cells pooled with CCR7-negative TemRA cells. Receptor source: a woman aged 25 to 45 in good health.

The rearrangement links TRBV7-8 to TRBJ1-5, with D uncertain. The germline V and J ends were trimmed by 3 bases and 0 bases, with 0 bases remaining between them. Per the germline V gene, CDR1 is SGHVS and CDR2 is FQNEAQ. This CDR3 has 12 amino acids. The CDR3 reads CASSFSNQPQHF. The CDR3 DNA reads as TGTGCCAGCAGCTTTAGCAATCAGCCCCAGCATTTT.

CDR3 nucleotide sequence: TGTGCCAGCTCACCAAGGGCTAGCGGGACTAGCACAGATACGCAGTATTTT. Its translation: CASSPRASGTSTDTQYF. The J gene is TRBJ2-3, the V gene TRBV18; 9 nucleotides match TRBD2. Germline V lookup: CDR1 KGHSH, CDR2 LQKENI. Germline trimming cut 2 bases from V and 0 bases from J; bases unmatched to any gene: 6. The CDR3 totals 17 residues.

The chain carries TRBV19 and TRBJ1-5; D unresolved. Deletions cut 11 bases from V and 4 bases from J, with 21 bases between. The CDR3 loop spans 15 amino acids. Per the germline V gene, CDR1 is LNHDA and CDR2 is SQIVND (reference sequence). The CDR3 protein is CASSGDGAANQPQHF. For the CDR3, the DNA is TGTGCCTCTAGCGGTGATGGCGCAGCTAATCAGCCCCAGCATTTT.

The genes are TRBV5-1 and TRBJ1-5; the D is unclear. This CDR3 spans 14 amino acids. Germline V gene data show CDR1 as SGHRS and CDR2 as YFSETQ. V lost 0 bases and J 8 bases, leaving 12 bases between the germline ends. CDR3 coding DNA: TGCGCCAGCAGCTTGGGGCCTCATTATGAGCCCCAGCATTTT. Protein: CASSLGPHYEPQHF.

This rearrangement joins TRBV5-1 to TRBJ2-5; the D gene is possibly TRBD2 (6 bases). CDR3 length: 13 amino acids. Trimming took off 3 bases at V and 5 bases at J, with 11 bases between the two ends. CDR1 is SGHRS and CDR2 is YFSETQ in the germline V gene. CDR3: CASSSPRGETQYF. The CDR3 nucleotides are TGCGCCAGCAGCTCCCCCCGGGGGGAGACCCAGTACTTC.

V gene TRBV11-2 combines with J gene TRBJ1-2; 10 bases match TRBD1. The J segment lost 3 bases and the V segment lost 3 bases, leaving 1 base of the junction unmatched. CDR3 length: 14 residues. Per the germline V gene, CDR1 is SGHAT and CDR2 is FQNNGV. The CDR3 region has the DNA TGTGCCAGCAGCTTGACAGGGGGCTACTATGGCTACACCTTC. Translating it yields CASSLTGGYYGYTF.

The rearrangement links TRBV6-5 to TRBJ2-7; 7 bases match TRBD2. The CDR3 sequence is 15 residues long. CDR1 and CDR2 from the germline V gene are MNHEY and SVGAGI. Unmatched junction bases numbered 13, after V lost 7 bases and J lost 4 bases. The CDR3: CASTVLTGRVYEQYF. CDR3 nucleotide sequence: TGTGCCAGCACCGTCCTTACTGGGAGGGTGTACGAGCAGTACTTC.

The rearrangement uses TRBV28 and TRBJ2-7; 9 bases fit TRBD2. V lost 8 bases to trimming and J lost 6 bases; unmatched junction nucleotides: 8. CDR1 and CDR2 from the germline V gene are MDHEN and SYDVKM. The CDR3 totals 13 residues. The CDR3, as DNA: TGTGCCAGCCTCGGGACTAGCTTGGGCGAGCAGTACTTC. It yields the protein CASLGTSLGEQYF.